A single sample gave rise to the 21 T cell receptor beta chains below, sequenced in a study of patients and donors after allogeneic stem cell transplantation. One entry per CDR3 protein, called by TCRdb with MiXCR from the RT-PCR reads. The profile shows about 960,000 distinct CDR3 sequences, more than 15% of them singletons. Source material: blood, either unsorted or a sorted T cell fraction (not recorded which). The receptors stem from a human donor who was either an allogeneic HSCT recipient or a stem cell or donor lymphocyte infusion donor (not recorded which). It is not recorded whose cells these are; they may come from a transplant donor.

This clonotype has a handful of counts. V is TRBV28 and J is TRBJ2-7; no clear D gene. The CDR3 is 14 amino acids. V lost 2 bases to trimming and J lost 7 bases, with 15 bases between them. Germline CDR1 reads MDHEN; CDR2 reads SYDVKM. The CDR3 is CASSLIWRNEEQYF. The CDR3 DNA sequence: TGTGCCAGCAGTTTAATCTGGCGCAACGAAGAGCAGTACTTC.

V and J are TRBV7-9 and TRBJ2-3; D perhaps matches TRBD2 (5 bases). Per the germline V gene, CDR1 is SEHNR and CDR2 is FQNEAQ (reference sequence). This CDR3 is built from 16 residues. Trimming stripped 4 bases from V and 2 bases from J, with 16 bases between. This CDR3 reads CASSSPTSYSTDTQYF. Written as DNA, the CDR3 is TGTGCCAGCAGCTCTCCAACTAGTTATTCCACAGATACGCAGTATTTT. The entire variable domain, with the rest obtained from reference TRBV7-9 and TRBJ2-3, is as follows: DTGVSQNPRHKITKRGQNVTFRCDPISEHNRLYWYRQTLGQGPEFLTYFQNEAQLEKSRLLSDRFSAERPKGSFSTLEIQRTEQGDSAMYLCASSSPTSYSTDTQYFGPGTRLTVL.

The V and J genes are TRBV11-2 and TRBJ2-1; 15 positions match TRBD2. V gave up 6 bases and J gave up 8 bases; unmatched junction bases: 8. Germline V gene sequence: CDR1 SGHAT, CDR2 FQNNGV. The CDR3 is 16 amino acids. CDR3 protein: CASRGTSGRMRDEQFF. CDR3 DNA: TGTGCCAGCAGGGGGACTAGCGGGAGGATGAGGGATGAGCAGTTCTTC.

The rearrangement uses TRBV5-1 and TRBJ2-2; no reliable D call. Germline CDR1 and CDR2: SGHRS and YFSETQ. The CDR3 spans 15 residues. V dropped 2 bases and J dropped 6 bases, with 14 bases sitting between them. CDR3 coding DNA: TGCGCCAGCAGCTTAGATCCGGGTCAGGCCGGGGAGCTGTTTTTT. It codes for CASSLDPGQAGELFF.

The sample holds a few counts of this clonotype. The genes are TRBV10-3 and TRBJ2-2; unclear D gene. Germline values: CDR1 ENHRY, CDR2 SYGVKD. Trimming removed 7 bases at V and 3 bases at J, with 9 bases between. The CDR3 spans 13 residues. The DNA for the CDR3 is TGTGCCATCAAAAAGGGTGACACCGGGGAGCTGTTTTTT. As protein: CAIKKGDTGELFF.

This clonotype has a handful of counts. For the CDR3, the DNA is TGTGCCACCAGTGCGGGGAATCAGCCCCAGCATTTT. This translates into CATSAGNQPQHF. This chain joins TRBV24-1 and TRBJ1-5, with D unresolved. The CDR3 is made up of 12 amino acids. The V gene lost 5 bases and the J gene lost 4 bases, with 5 bases spanning the gap. Germline loops: CDR1 KGHDR, CDR2 SFDVKD.

This clonotype was found many times. The chain joins TRBV5-1 to TRBJ1-6; a weak D match, TRBD1 (6 bases). The CDR3 length is 15 residues. Germline V gene sequence: CDR1 SGHRS, CDR2 YFSETQ. The V end was cut by 0 bases, the J end by 4 bases, with 8 bases between. The CDR3 DNA reads as TGCGCCAGCAGCTTGGGACAGGCATATAATTCACCCCTCCACTTT. Protein sequence: CASSLGQAYNSPLHF.

This clonotype was detected only a few times. The gene calls are TRBV9 and TRBJ1-4; 7 nucleotides align to TRBD1. The germline CDR1 and CDR2 sequences are SGDLS and YYNGEE. J lost 4 bases, V lost 7 bases, and 7 bases had no gene match. CDR3 length equals 14 residues. The CDR3 sequence is CASSGTADNEKLFF. In DNA, the CDR3 is TGTGCCAGCTCCGGGACAGCTGATAATGAAAAACTGTTTTTT. Full variable domain (rest looked up from reference TRBV9 and TRBJ1-4): DSGVTQTPKHLITATGQRVTLRCSPRSGDLSVYWYQQSLDQGLQFLIQYYNGEERAKGNILERFSAQQFPDLHSELNLSSLELGDSALYFCASSGTADNEKLFFGSGTQLSVL.

The chain joins TRBV28 to TRBJ2-1; the D is unclear. V lost 8 bases, J lost 9 bases, and 14 bases lay in between. In germline, CDR1 is MDHEN, CDR2 SYDVKM. The CDR3 contains 12 residues. CDR3 sequence: CASRSSGLEQFF. The CDR3 DNA is TGTGCCAGCCGTTCATCTGGGCTTGAGCAGTTCTTC.

The gene calls are TRBV7-2 and TRBJ1-2; D is ambiguous. V lost 1 base and J 8 bases, leaving 14 bases between the germline ends. Germline values: CDR1 SGHTA, CDR2 FQGNSA. This CDR3 region has 14 residues. The CDR3 coding sequence is TGTGCCAGCAGCTTAGTGGACCATTCCCTAGGCTACACCTTC. Protein sequence: CASSLVDHSLGYTF.

This clonotype was counted only a few times. The chain is built from TRBV12-3 or TRBV12-4 and TRBJ2-2, with D possibly TRBD1 on 5 matching bases. The V and J ends lost 5 bases and 0 bases respectively, with 13 bases between them. This CDR3 contains 16 residues. The CDR3 loop is CASSPTGLPNTGELFF. The CDR3 DNA reads TGTGCCAGCAGTCCCACAGGTTTACCGAACACCGGGGAGCTGTTTTTT.

The CDR3 DNA is TGTGCCAGCAGCCAAGGGAATGGCAATCAGCCCCAGCATTTT. Its translation: CASSQGNGNQPQHF. The V call is TRBV3-1, the J call TRBJ1-5; D is unclear. Trimming removed 1 base at V and 2 bases at J, with 6 bases between. From germline, CDR1 is LGHDT and CDR2 YNNKEL (reference sequence). The CDR3 consists of 14 residues.

This clonotype was seen more than once but under ten times. The chain combines TRBV7-2 with TRBJ1-5; no clear D gene. Germline lookup yields CDR1 SGHTA and CDR2 FQGNSA. Trimming stripped 3 bases from V and 3 bases from J, with 3 bases between. This CDR3 is 12 amino acids long. DNA of the CDR3: TGTGCCAGCAGCTTTAACAATCAGCCCCAGCATTTT. Protein: CASSFNNQPQHF.

This clonotype was recorded a few times. In DNA form, the CDR3 reads TGCGCCAGCAGCCAAGACTTTAGGGGCTTGACTGGGGCCAACGTCCTGACTTTC. Protein product: CASSQDFRGLTGANVLTF. This sequence joins TRBV4-1 and TRBJ2-6; D possibly corresponds to TRBD1 (5 bases). The CDR3 covers 18 residues. Trimming pared 0 bases from V and 2 bases from J, leaving 14 bases between. CDR1 and CDR2 from the germline V gene are MGHRA and YSYEKL.

V usage is TRBV12-3 or TRBV12-4 and J usage is TRBJ1-2; 9 positions match TRBD1. The CDR3 runs 13 residues. With 6 bases clipped from V and 6 bases from J, the junction kept 5 bases outside the gene matches. The CDR3 reads CASRFRDRDGYTF. CDR3 coding DNA: TGTGCCAGCAGATTCCGGGACAGGGATGGCTACACCTTC.

The gene calls are TRBV7-8 and TRBJ1-2; D call uncertain. V was shortened by 1 base and J by 5 bases, with 14 bases between the two germline ends. The CDR3 has 15 residues. Germline V gives CDR1 SGHVS, CDR2 FQNEAQ. CDR3 sequence reads: CASSLGPRFKYGYTF. CDR3 bases: TGTGCCAGCAGCTTAGGGCCTAGATTCAAATATGGCTACACCTTC.

The gene calls are TRBV12-3 or TRBV12-4 and TRBJ2-7; the D is unclear. Trimming left V 6 bases short and J 0 bases short, with 12 bases between. CDR3 length equals 14 residues. The CDR3 loop is CASSWTQPSYEQYF. CDR3 bases: TGTGCCAGCAGCTGGACGCAGCCCTCCTACGAGCAGTACTTC.

The table lists this clonotype with a few counts. The V call is TRBV5-1, the J call TRBJ1-1; no clear D. V gave up 3 bases and J gave up 1 base, with 13 bases separating them. The CDR3 has 15 amino acids. The V gene's germline CDR1 is SGHRS and CDR2 YFSETQ. The CDR3 coding sequence is TGCGCCAGCAGCTCCAAACTGCTGCAGAACACTGAAGCTTTCTTT. Its translation: CASSSKLLQNTEAFF.

The rearrangement joins TRBV30 to TRBJ2-2, with D maybe TRBD1 (5 bases). This CDR3 spans 14 amino acids. V gave up 2 bases and J gave up 2 bases, with 9 bases separating them. CDR1 GTSNPN and CDR2 SVGIG come from the germline V gene (reference sequence). The CDR3 nucleotides read TGTGCCTGGAGTAGGGGTGTAAACACCGGGGAGCTGTTTTTT. This translates into CAWSRGVNTGELFF.

This rearrangement joins TRBV20-1 to TRBJ2-1; TRBD2 matches 9 bases. The V segment lost 1 base and the J segment 6 bases; nucleotides outside the gene matches: 10. The CDR3 runs to 16 residues. The germline CDR1 and CDR2 sequences are DFQATT and SNEGSKA (reference sequence). This CDR3 reads CSARVGGGASGNEQFF. The CDR3 DNA follows: TGCAGTGCTAGAGTTGGCGGGGGGGCCTCGGGCAATGAGCAGTTCTTC.

V is TRBV6-1 and J is TRBJ2-3; 11 nucleotides match TRBD2. Germline-derived CDR1 and CDR2 are MNHNS and SASEGT. With V trimmed by 4 bases and J by 2 bases, 14 bases remained unmatched. This CDR3 spans 19 amino acids. The CDR3 region is CASSAKSSGGAPNTDTQYF. CDR3 bases: TGTGCCAGCAGTGCAAAAAGTAGCGGGGGGGCACCAAACACAGATACGCAGTATTTT.